The 24 T cell receptor beta chains given below trace back to one sample, sequenced in a study of T cells in localized non-small cell lung cancer. Using immunoSEQ multiplex PCR, the repertoire was profiled, and TCRdb retains in-frame clones only, with some absent. Of 70,000 to 80,000 clones in the sample, more than 75% are singletons; the top ten hold more than 20%. The source material was peripheral blood, sampled before any cancer treatment. The receptors here all came from a woman between 35 and 70 years old with stage I squamous cell lung carcinoma.

CDR3 in DNA: TGTGCCAGCAGCTTGGCGTCAGCGAGAACTAATGAAAAACTGTTTTTT. Translation gives CASSLASARTNEKLFF. The genes are TRBV5-8 and TRBJ1-4; D gene unclear. From germline, CDR1 is SGHTS and CDR2 YDEGEE. The CDR3 spans 16 residues. The ends were cut back, 0 bases at V and 1 base at J, with 10 bases in the middle.

The chain has TRBV19 and TRBJ2-2; D may match TRBD1 or TRBD2 (5 bases each). CDR1 is LNHDA and CDR2 is SQIVND in the germline V gene (reference sequence). V shed 3 bases and J shed 6 bases, with 8 bases lying between them. The CDR3 extends over 13 amino acids. CDR3 loop: CASSIEGSGELFF. The CDR3 DNA is TGTGCCAGTAGTATTGAGGGGTCCGGGGAGCTGTTTTTT.

The J gene is TRBJ1-1, the V gene TRBV11-3, with TRBD1 as a possible D gene (5 bases). V was shortened by 3 bases and J by 1 base, with 12 bases between the two germline ends. Germline V gives CDR1 SGHNT, CDR2 YENEEA. This CDR3 region has 15 residues. DNA of the CDR3: TGTGCCAGCAGCTTCTCATCTCAGGGGAACACTGAAGCTTTCTTT. This gives the protein CASSFSSQGNTEAFF.

The chain recombines TRBV29-1 with TRBJ2-1; the D gene is possibly TRBD1 (6 bases). The CDR3 totals 11 residues. Trimming removed 3 bases from V and 11 bases from J, with 11 bases in between. Germline V gene sequence: CDR1 SQVTM, CDR2 ANQGSEA. CDR3 sequence: CSVDEQGKQFF. In DNA form, the CDR3 reads TGCAGCGTTGATGAACAGGGTAAGCAGTTCTTC.

V is TRBV5-1 and J is TRBJ2-5, with 13 positions matching TRBD2. This CDR3 has 15 amino acids. V lost 3 bases and J lost 2; bases outside the gene matches: 1. From germline, CDR1 is SGHRS and CDR2 YFSETQ. DNA for the CDR3: TGCGCCAGCAGCTCACTAGCGGGGGGGCAAGAGACCCAGTACTTC. The encoded protein is CASSSLAGGQETQYF.

The V and J genes are TRBV18 and TRBJ2-7, with 8 positions matching TRBD1. The V and J ends lost 2 bases and 4 bases, in that order; junction bases with no gene match: 4. From germline, CDR1 is KGHSH and CDR2 LQKENI. The CDR3 length is 14 residues. The CDR3 sequence: CASSPGTGVYEQYF. For the CDR3, the DNA is TGTGCCAGCTCACCAGGGACAGGAGTTTACGAGCAGTACTTC.

The chain joins TRBV29-1 to TRBJ1-1, with D maybe TRBD1 (6 bases). The germline V and J ends were trimmed by 6 bases and 3 bases, with 8 bases remaining between them. This CDR3 is 11 amino acids long. Germline V gives CDR1 SQVTM, CDR2 ANQGSEA. The CDR3 protein is CSVGGYTEAFF. The CDR3 DNA reads as TGCAGCGTAGGGGGGTACACTGAAGCTTTCTTT.

The rearrangement joins TRBV19 to TRBJ2-5; 8 bases are a match to TRBD2. The CDR3 extends over 19 amino acids. Per germline, CDR1 LNHDA and CDR2 SQIVND (reference sequence). The trim removed 5 bases at V and 1 base at J, leaving 18 bases unmatched. As DNA, the CDR3 is TGTGCCAGTAGTTTTACAGCCGCAGATCGAGCGGGGGTCCAAGAGACCCAGTACTTC. Amino acids: CASSFTAADRAGVQETQYF. The full variable domain, rest sourced from reference TRBV19 and TRBJ2-5, is DGGITQSPKYLFRKEGQNVTLSCEQNLNHDAMYWYRQDPGQGLRLIYYSQIVNDFQKGDIAEGYSVSREKKESFPLTVTSAQKNPTAFYLCASSFTAADRAGVQETQYFGPGTRLLVL.

The chain links TRBV19 to TRBJ1-2; D may be TRBD1 (6 bases). V was trimmed by 6 bases and J by 2 bases, leaving 13 bases between them. CDR1 LNHDA and CDR2 SQIVND come from the germline V gene (reference sequence). The CDR3 extends over 14 amino acids. CDR3: CASRMNDRNYGYTF. The DNA for the CDR3 is TGTGCCAGTAGGATGAATGACAGGAACTATGGCTACACCTTC.

The genes are TRBV7-3 and TRBJ1-1, with TRBD1 matching over 8 bases. V was pared by 5 bases and J by 1 base, with 6 bases of the junction left unmatched. The germline V gene has CDR1 SGHTA and CDR2 FQGTGA. The CDR3 covers 15 residues. Here the CDR3 DNA reads TGTGCCAGCAGCCGGACAGGGAACGGGAACACTGAAGCTTTCTTT. As protein: CASSRTGNGNTEAFF.

The CDR3 protein is CASSLEVGELFF. CDR3 bases: TGTGCCAGCAGCTTAGAGGTCGGGGAGCTGTTTTTT. This chain joins TRBV7-2 and TRBJ2-2; D gene unclear. This CDR3 has 12 amino acids. Germline V CDR1 and CDR2: SGHTA, FQGNSA. V was clipped by 1 base and J by 7 bases, with 4 bases between them.

The chain joins TRBV5-4 to TRBJ1-2; 8 nucleotides align to TRBD1. The CDR3 has 16 residues. Germline V gives CDR1 SGHNT, CDR2 YYREEE (reference sequence). The trim removed 3 bases at V and 5 bases at J, leaving 12 bases unmatched. CDR3 bases: TGTGCCAGCAGCTCGATAGGCCAGGGGGCATCTTATGGCTACACCTTC. The encoded protein is CASSSIGQGASYGYTF.

The chain has TRBV30 and TRBJ2-3; D tentatively fits TRBD1 or TRBD2 (6 bases each). Trimming removed 0 bases at V and 2 bases at J, with 15 bases between. This CDR3 has 16 residues. Germline-derived CDR1 and CDR2 are GTSNPN and SVGIG (reference sequence). This chain's CDR3 is CAWSVRRGPFTDTQYF. CDR3 sequence (DNA): TGTGCCTGGAGTGTTAGACGGGGGCCCTTCACAGATACGCAGTATTTT.

V usage is TRBV6-1 and J usage is TRBJ1-3, with TRBD1 identical over 7 bases. V was clipped by 5 bases and J by 2 bases; unmatched bases: 6. The CDR3 runs to 15 residues. Germline values: CDR1 MNHNS, CDR2 SASEGT. Here the CDR3 reads CASSSPQGAGNTIYF. CDR3 in DNA: TGTGCCAGCAGTTCCCCTCAGGGGGCTGGAAACACCATATATTTT.

The genes are TRBV30 and TRBJ1-6, with D unresolved. The V gene lost 2 bases and the J gene lost 5 bases, with 7 bases spanning the gap. The CDR3 consists of 13 residues. CDR1 is GTSNPN, CDR2 SVGIG, per germline (reference sequence). CDR3 sequence (DNA): TGTGCCTGGAGTCCTCAGCATAATTCACCCCTCCACTTT. It is translated as CAWSPQHNSPLHF.

The chain has TRBV6-6 and TRBJ1-2, with 11 bases identical to TRBD1. Germline CDR1 reads MNHNY; CDR2 reads SVGAGI (reference sequence). There are 14 residues in the CDR3. After removal of 7 bases from V and 4 bases from J, the junction contained 5 bases not matched to a gene. CDR3 bases: TGTGCCAGCACCGGACAGGGGGCTAGCTATGGCTACACCTTC. Its translation is CASTGQGASYGYTF.

This clone occurred once. Other DNA sequences in the sample encode the same CDR3. The J gene is TRBJ2-7, the V gene TRBV2; D ambiguous. Germline assignment: CDR1 SNHLY and CDR2 FYNNEI. The CDR3 contains 12 residues. V lost 2 bases, J lost 2 bases, and 4 bases lay in between. Here the CDR3 reads CASSETPYEQYF. CDR3 sequence (DNA): TGTGCCAGCAGTGAAACCCCCTACGAGCAGTACTTC.

This clone was picked up a small number of times. Within the sample, other DNA sequences also encode this same CDR3. The rearrangement joins TRBV10-3 to TRBJ1-5; D unresolved. CDR3 length: 13 amino acids. CDR1 is ENHRY, CDR2 SYGVKD, per germline. Trimming cost V 3 bases and J 1 base, with 4 bases left between them. CDR3 region: CAISEPSNQPQHF. Here the CDR3 DNA reads TGTGCCATCAGTGAACCCAGCAATCAGCCCCAGCATTTT.

This clone was observed once. The chain recombines TRBV6-5 with TRBJ1-1; perhaps TRBD1 as D (6 bases). The CDR3 is made up of 14 amino acids. CDR1 and CDR2 (germline): MNHEY, SVGAGI. Trimming removed 2 bases at V and 7 bases at J, with 14 bases between. The CDR3 DNA is TGTGCCAGCAGTTACCGGGACATCGGTTTTGAAGCTTTCTTT. This encodes CASSYRDIGFEAFF.

The rearrangement uses TRBV6-5 and TRBJ2-1; maybe TRBD2 (5 bases). Trimming took off 0 bases at V and 8 bases at J, with 17 bases between the two ends. The CDR3 covers 16 residues. The germline V gene has CDR1 MNHEY and CDR2 SVGAGI. CDR3 in amino acids: CASSYSGGLARDEQFF. The CDR3 nucleotides are TGTGCCAGCAGTTACTCTGGTGGGCTAGCTCGGGATGAGCAGTTCTTC.

This rearrangement joins TRBV30 to TRBJ2-2; D gene uncertain. The CDR3 contains 11 residues. CDR1 is GTSNPN, CDR2 SVGIG, per germline (reference sequence). V lost 2 bases to trimming and J lost 4 bases, with 2 bases between them. As DNA, the CDR3 is TGTGCCTGGAGTTCCACCGGGGAGCTGTTTTTT. Its protein product is CAWSSTGELFF.

The CDR3 reads CASSLGLGARGGWETQYF. The CDR3 bases are TGTGCCAGCAGCTTAGGGCTGGGTGCGCGGGGGGGTTGGGAGACCCAGTACTTC. This chain connects TRBV11-2 to TRBJ2-5; 9 nucleotides agree with TRBD2. This CDR3 comprises 18 residues. J gave up 5 bases and V 1 base, and 14 bases lay outside the gene matches. Germline V gives CDR1 SGHAT, CDR2 FQNNGV.

V gene TRBV7-9 combines with J gene TRBJ2-3; 7 bases map to TRBD1. The CDR3 is made up of 17 amino acids. V shed 3 bases, J shed 3 bases, and the junction held 12 bases outside the gene matches. Per germline, CDR1 SEHNR and CDR2 FQNEAQ (reference sequence). DNA of the CDR3: TGTGCCAGCAGCTTCACAGGGGAAACGGCTGGGACAGATACGCAGTATTTT. Residues: CASSFTGETAGTDTQYF.

With respect to this clone: An end of the junction does not agree with germline; a read error may underlie this. The chain links TRBV7-7 to TRBJ1-1; D is unclear. CDR3 length equals 12 residues. In germline, CDR1 is SSHAT, CDR2 FNYEAQ (reference sequence). As DNA, the CDR3 is TGTGCTAGCAGCTTAGAACCCAAAAAAGCTTTCTTT. This codes for CASSLEPKKAFF.